This TCR beta chain was recovered during a study of blood T cell repertoires in COVID-19. Study overall: Some COVID-19 samples were acute and others convalescent; all came from the United States, Italy and Spain.

Deletions cut 0 bases from V and 5 bases from J, with 22 bases between. Looked up from germline, CDR1 is SEHNR and CDR2 is FQNEAQ (reference sequence). This CDR3 is 18 amino acids long. Per the original data handling: Amplifying reference gene primers gave estimates of nucleated cell counts. Method: immunoSEQ multiplex PCR; TCRdb's copy keeps in-frame clones and lacks some. That table is the source of V, J and clone size, and D and trimming were worked out from the DNA. The repertoire holds some 99,000 clones, with 80% as singletons. This chain connects TRBV7-9 to TRBJ1-1; TRBD1 might be the D (5 bases). The TCR originated in a human donor in a cohort sampled during active or convalescent COVID-19. Sequenced input: peripheral blood. CDR3 DNA sequence: TGTGCCAGCAGCTTAGCAACAGCCCGGACCGGGGGAAAGACTGAAGCTTTCTTT. As protein: CASSLATARTGGKTEAFF.